The T cell receptor (beta chain) under discussion was sequenced for a study of blood T cell repertoires in COVID-19. Study in general: Sources were T cells, B-cell-depleted T cells, or PBMCs; the material itself was cDNA or gDNA.

In the original analysis: Amplification of reference gene primers provided the estimated nucleated cell counts. Sequenced by immunoSEQ multiplex PCR; TCRdb stores in-frame clones only, minus some. D and trimming were read from the DNA, whereas the V and J calls and clone size are those reported in that table. The sample contains under 200,000 clones, about four fifths of which appear only once. Germline CDR1 LNHDA, CDR2 SQIVND (reference sequence). The trim removed 3 bases at V and 7 bases at J, leaving 5 bases unmatched. The CDR3 is 14 residues long. Participants spanned ages roughly 18 to 95 years and resided in about 25 US areas.

Specimen: PBMCs or T cells enriched from blood (not recorded which). The sequence was collected from a man aged 50 to 59 who had recovered from COVID-19. The V gene is TRBV19, the J gene TRBJ1-4, with 7 positions matching TRBD1. The CDR3 protein is CASSMRGGGEKLFF. DNA of the CDR3: TGTGCCAGTAGTATGAGAGGGGGCGGTGAAAAACTGTTTTTT.